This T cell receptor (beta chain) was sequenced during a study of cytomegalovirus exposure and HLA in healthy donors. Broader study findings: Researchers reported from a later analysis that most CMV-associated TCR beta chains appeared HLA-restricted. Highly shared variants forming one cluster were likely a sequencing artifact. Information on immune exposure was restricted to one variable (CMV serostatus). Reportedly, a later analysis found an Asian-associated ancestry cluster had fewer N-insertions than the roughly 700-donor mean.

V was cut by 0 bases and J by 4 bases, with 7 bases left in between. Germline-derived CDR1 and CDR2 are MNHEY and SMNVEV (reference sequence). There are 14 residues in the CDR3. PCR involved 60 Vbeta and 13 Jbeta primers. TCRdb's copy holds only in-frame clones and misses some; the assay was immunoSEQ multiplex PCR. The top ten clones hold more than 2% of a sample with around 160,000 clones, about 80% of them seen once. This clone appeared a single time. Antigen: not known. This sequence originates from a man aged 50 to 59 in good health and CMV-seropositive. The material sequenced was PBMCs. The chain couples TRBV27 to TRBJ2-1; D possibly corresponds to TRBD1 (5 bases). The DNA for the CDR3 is TGTGCCAGCAGTTTATCGCCAGGGTACAATGAGCAGTTCTTC. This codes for CASSLSPGYNEQFF.